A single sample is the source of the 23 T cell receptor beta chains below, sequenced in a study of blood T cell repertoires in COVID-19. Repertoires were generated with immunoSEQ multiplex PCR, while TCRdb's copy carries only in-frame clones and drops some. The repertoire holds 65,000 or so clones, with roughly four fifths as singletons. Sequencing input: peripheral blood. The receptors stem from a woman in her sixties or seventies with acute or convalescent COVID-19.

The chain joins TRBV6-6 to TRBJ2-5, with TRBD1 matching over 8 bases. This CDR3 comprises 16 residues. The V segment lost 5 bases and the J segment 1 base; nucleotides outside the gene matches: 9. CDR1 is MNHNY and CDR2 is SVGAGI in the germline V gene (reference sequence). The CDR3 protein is CASSQRRTGPQETQYF. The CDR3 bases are TGTGCCAGCAGTCAACGACGGACAGGGCCCCAAGAGACCCAGTACTTC.

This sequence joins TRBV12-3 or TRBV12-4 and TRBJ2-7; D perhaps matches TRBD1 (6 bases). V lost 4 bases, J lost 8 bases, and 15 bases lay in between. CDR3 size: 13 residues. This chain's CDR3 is CASSSATGGKQYF. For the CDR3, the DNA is TGTGCCAGCAGTTCTGCGACAGGCGGAAAGCAGTACTTC.

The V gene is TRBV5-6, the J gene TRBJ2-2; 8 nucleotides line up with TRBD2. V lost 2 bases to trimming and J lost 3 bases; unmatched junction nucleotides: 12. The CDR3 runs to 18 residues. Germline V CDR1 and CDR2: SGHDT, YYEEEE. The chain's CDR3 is CASSFSLSGMWDTGELFF. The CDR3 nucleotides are TGTGCCAGCAGCTTTAGTCTTAGCGGGATGTGGGACACCGGGGAGCTGTTTTTT.

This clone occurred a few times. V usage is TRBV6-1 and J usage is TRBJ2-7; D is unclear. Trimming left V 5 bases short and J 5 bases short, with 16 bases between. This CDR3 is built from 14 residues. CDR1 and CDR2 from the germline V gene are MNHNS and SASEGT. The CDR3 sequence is CASSRDGSRDEQYF. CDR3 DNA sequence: TGTGCCAGCAGTCGTGACGGGTCGCGAGACGAGCAGTACTTC.

In nucleotides, the CDR3 is TGCAGCGTTAGAGCGGGGACCTTGAACACTGAAGCTTTCTTT. It specifies CSVRAGTLNTEAFF. The V gene is TRBV29-1, the J gene TRBJ1-1; weak D call: TRBD1 (5 bases). Germline lookup yields CDR1 SQVTM and CDR2 ANQGSEA. Trimming shortened V by 5 bases and J by 0 bases, and 13 bases separated the two germline ends. The CDR3 spans 14 residues.

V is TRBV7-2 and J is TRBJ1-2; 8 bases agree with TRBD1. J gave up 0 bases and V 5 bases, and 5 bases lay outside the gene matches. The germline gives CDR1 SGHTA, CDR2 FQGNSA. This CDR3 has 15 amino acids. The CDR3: CASSPTGGANYGYTF. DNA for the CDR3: TGTGCCAGCAGCCCCACAGGGGGTGCTAACTATGGCTACACCTTC.

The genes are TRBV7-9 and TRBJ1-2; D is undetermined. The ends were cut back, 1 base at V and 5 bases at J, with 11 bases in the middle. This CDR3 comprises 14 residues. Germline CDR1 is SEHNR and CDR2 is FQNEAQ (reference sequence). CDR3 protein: CASSLDLGVYGYTF. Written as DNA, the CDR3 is TGTGCCAGCAGCTTAGATCTCGGGGTTTATGGCTACACCTTC.

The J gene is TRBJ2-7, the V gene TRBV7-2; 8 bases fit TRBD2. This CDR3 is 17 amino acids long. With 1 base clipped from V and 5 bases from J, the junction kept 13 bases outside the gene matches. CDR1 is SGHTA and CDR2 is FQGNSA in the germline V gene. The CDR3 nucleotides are TGTGCCAGCAGCTTAGAAAGGGGGGTAGGCGGGAGGAACGAGCAGTACTTC. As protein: CASSLERGVGGRNEQYF.

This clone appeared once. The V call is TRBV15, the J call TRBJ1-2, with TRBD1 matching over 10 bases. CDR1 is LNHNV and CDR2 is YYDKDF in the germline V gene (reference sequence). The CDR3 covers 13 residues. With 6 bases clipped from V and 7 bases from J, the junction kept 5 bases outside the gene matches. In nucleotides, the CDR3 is TGTGCCACCAGTACCGGGACAGGGGTTGGCTACACCTTC. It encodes CATSTGTGVGYTF.

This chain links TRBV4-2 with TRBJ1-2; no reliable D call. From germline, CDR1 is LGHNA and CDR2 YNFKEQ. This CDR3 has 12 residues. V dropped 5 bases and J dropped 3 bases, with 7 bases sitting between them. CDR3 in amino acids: CASSGRDYGYTF. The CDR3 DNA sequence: TGTGCCAGCAGCGGCCGGGACTATGGCTACACCTTC.

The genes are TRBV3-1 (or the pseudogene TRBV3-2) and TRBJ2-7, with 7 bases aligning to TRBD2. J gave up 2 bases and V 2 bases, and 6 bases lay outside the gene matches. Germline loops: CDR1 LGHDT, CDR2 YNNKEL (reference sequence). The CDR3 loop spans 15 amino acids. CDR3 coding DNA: TGTGCCAGCAGCCAAAGGGATGGACTAGCCTACGAGCAGTACTTC. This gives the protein CASSQRDGLAYEQYF.

The CDR3 spells CASSSTGGVDGYTF. CDR3 in DNA: TGTGCCAGCAGCTCGACAGGGGGCGTTGATGGCTACACCTTC. The chain links TRBV6-2 or TRBV6-3 to TRBJ1-2, with TRBD1 matching over 10 bases. V was clipped by 6 bases and J by 6 bases; unmatched bases: 7. The germline CDR1 and CDR2 sequences are MNHEY and SVGEGT. CDR3 length: 14 residues.

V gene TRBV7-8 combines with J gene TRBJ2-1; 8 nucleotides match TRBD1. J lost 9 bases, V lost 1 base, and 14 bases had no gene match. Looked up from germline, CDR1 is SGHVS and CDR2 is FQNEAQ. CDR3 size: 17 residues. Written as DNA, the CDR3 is TGTGCCAGCAGCTTAGGATCAGGGGGCGCGCCATCCGGTGAGCAGTTCTTC. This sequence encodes CASSLGSGGAPSGEQFF.

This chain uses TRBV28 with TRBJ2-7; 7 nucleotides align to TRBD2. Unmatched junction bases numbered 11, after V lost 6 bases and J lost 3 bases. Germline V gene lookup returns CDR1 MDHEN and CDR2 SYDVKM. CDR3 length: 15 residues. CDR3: CASRTPSGRVYEQYF. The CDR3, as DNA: TGTGCCAGCAGGACCCCGTCAGGGAGGGTCTACGAGCAGTACTTC.

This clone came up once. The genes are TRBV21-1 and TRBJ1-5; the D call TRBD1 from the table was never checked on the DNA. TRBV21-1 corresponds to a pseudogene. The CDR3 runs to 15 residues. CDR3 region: CASSVEQGNNQPQHF. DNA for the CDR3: TGTGCCAGCAGCGTCGAACAGGGCAACAATCAGCCCCAGCATTTT.

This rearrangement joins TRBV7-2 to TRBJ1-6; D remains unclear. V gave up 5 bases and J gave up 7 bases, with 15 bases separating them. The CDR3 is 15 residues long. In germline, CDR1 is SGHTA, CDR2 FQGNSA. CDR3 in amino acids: CASSPSFGENSPLHF. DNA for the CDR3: TGTGCCAGCAGCCCCTCCTTCGGTGAAAATTCACCCCTCCACTTT.

DNA of the CDR3: TGCGCCAGCAGCTTCAGTGGGGCCCCGGCCTCGGATACGCAGTATTTT. It is translated as CASSFSGAPASDTQYF. The V call is TRBV5-1, the J call TRBJ2-3; D might be TRBD1 (5 bases). The V end was cut by 2 bases, the J end by 6 bases, with 19 bases between. Per germline, CDR1 SGHRS and CDR2 YFSETQ. The CDR3 covers 16 residues.

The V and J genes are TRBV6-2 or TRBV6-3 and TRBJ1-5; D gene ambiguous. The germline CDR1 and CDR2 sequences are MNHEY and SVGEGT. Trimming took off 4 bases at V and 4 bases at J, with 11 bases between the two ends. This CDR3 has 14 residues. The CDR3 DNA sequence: TGTGCCAGCAGTTTCGGGGAGTGGAATCAGCCCCAGCATTTT. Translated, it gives CASSFGEWNQPQHF.

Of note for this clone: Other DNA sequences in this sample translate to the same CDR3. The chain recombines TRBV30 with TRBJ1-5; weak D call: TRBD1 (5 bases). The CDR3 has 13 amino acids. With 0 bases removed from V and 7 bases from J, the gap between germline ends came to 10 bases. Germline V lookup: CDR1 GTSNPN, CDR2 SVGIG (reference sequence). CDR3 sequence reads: CAWSVRGSQPQHF. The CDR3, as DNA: TGTGCCTGGAGTGTAAGGGGTAGCCAGCCCCAGCATTTT.

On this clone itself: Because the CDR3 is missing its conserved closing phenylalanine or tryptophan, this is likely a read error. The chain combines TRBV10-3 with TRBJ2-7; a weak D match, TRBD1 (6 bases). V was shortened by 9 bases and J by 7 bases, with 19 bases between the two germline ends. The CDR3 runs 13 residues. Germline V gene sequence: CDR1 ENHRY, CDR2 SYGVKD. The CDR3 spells CAIGDRSIAEQYL. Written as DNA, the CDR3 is TGTGCCATTGGAGACAGGTCCATCGCTGAGCAGTACCTC.

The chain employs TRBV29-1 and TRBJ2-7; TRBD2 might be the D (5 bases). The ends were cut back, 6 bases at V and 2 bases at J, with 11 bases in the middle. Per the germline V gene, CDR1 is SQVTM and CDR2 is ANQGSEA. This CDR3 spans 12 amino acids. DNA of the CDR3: TGCAGCGTCGCTGGGGAGACCTACGAGCAGTACTTC. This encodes CSVAGETYEQYF.

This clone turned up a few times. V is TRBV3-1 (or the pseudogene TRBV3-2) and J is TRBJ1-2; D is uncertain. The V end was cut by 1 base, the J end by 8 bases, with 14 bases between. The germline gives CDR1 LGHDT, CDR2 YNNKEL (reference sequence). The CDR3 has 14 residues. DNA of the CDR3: TGTGCCAGCAGCCAAGCCCCAGGAGCGGAAGGCTACACCTTC. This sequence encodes CASSQAPGAEGYTF.

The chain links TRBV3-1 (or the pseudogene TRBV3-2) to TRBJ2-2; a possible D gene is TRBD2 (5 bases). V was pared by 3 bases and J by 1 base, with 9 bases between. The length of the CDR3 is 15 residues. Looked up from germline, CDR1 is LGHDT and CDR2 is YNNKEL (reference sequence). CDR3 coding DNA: TGTGCCAGCAGCCATGAACTAGGGAACACCGGGGAGCTGTTTTTT. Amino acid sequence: CASSHELGNTGELFF.